This T cell receptor (beta chain) is drawn from a study of shared clonotypes between healthy human individuals. Looking at the study overall: Two female and three male donors aged 18 to 49 were enrolled.

CD45RA-negative memory and CD45RA+ naive subsets were split from the CD4+ cells. Replicate PCRs from sorted subsets contained roughly 200 ng DNA, which is around 30,000 T cell genomes. In the authors' methods: Without quality scores, immunoSEQ junctional reads could not be filtered like full-length reads. TCRdb keeps only in-frame clones here, not all; method: immunoSEQ multiplex PCR. V and J calls plus clone size are reproduced from that table; the DNA served to infer D and trimming. The data contain about 2.3 million clones, less than 95% of them seen just once; the ten biggest clones take up 0.37%. V lost 0 bases and J lost 2, with 8 bases in between. The CDR3 runs 14 residues. CDR1 SGHVS and CDR2 FQNEAQ come from the germline V gene.

The chain couples TRBV7-8 to TRBJ2-7; no firm D call. The receptor was isolated from a man younger than 30 in good health. Some clones in this sample may be carry-over from other donors' samples. Sequenced sample: naive CD4+ T cells from PBMCs. This sample's subset: CD45RA+ positively selected. The CDR3 nucleotides are TGTGCCAGCAGCTTAGCGGAAATTACCTACGAGCAGTACTTC. The encoded protein is CASSLAEITYEQYF.